The clone carrying this TCR beta chain was seen more than once but under ten times. The table came from immunoSEQ multiplex PCR; TCRdb's copy has only in-frame clones and leaves some out. The table shows 150,000 to 250,000 clones, with less than 95% occurring only once. V lost 8 bases and J 5 bases, leaving 12 bases between the germline ends. The CDR3 consists of 12 residues. Germline lookup yields CDR1 ENHRY and CDR2 SYGVKD. These data originate in a study of blood T cell repertoires in COVID-19. The overall study: Samples taken during acute and convalescent COVID-19 were collected in the United States, Italy and Spain. From T cells, B-cell-depleted T cells, or PBMCs came the material, which was cDNA or gDNA.

The specimen sequenced was peripheral blood. The sequence came from a man aged 25-45 years with COVID-19, enrolled during active disease. The J gene is TRBJ1-1, the V gene TRBV10-3; no firm D call. CDR3 bases: TGTGCCATCGGTATCAGGAAGACTGAAGCTTTCTTT. Protein: CAIGIRKTEAFF.